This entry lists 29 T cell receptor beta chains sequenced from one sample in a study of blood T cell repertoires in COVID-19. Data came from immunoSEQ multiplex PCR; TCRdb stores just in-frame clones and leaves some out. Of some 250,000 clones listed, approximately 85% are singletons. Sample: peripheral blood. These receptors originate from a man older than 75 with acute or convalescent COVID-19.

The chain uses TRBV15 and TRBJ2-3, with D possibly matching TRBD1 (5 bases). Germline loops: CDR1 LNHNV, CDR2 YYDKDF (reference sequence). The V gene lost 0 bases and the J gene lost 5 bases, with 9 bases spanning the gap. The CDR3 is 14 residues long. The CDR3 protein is CATSRDRGEDTQYF. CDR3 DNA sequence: TGTGCCACCAGCAGAGATAGGGGTGAAGATACGCAGTATTTT. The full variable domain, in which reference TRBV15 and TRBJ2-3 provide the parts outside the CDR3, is DAMVIQNPRYQVTQFGKPVTLSCSQTLNHNVMYWYQQKSSQAPKLLFHYYDKDFNNEADTPDNFQSRRPNTSFCFLDIRSPGLGDTAMYLCATSRDRGEDTQYFGPGTRLTVL.

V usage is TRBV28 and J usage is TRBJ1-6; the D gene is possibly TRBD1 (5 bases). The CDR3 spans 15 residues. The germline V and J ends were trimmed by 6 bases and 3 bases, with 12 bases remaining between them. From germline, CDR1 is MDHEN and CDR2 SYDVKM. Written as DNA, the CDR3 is TGTGCCAGCAGCGCCTCGGGACTCTATAATTCACCCCTCCACTTT. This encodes CASSASGLYNSPLHF.

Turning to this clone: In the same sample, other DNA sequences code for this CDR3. This CDR3 is CASKDRAYSGELFF. As DNA, the CDR3 is TGTGCCAGCAAAGACAGGGCGTATTCCGGGGAGCTGTTTTTT. The chain is built from TRBV2 and TRBJ2-2, with 7 bases aligning to TRBD1. The CDR3 loop spans 14 amino acids. With V trimmed by 7 bases and J by 6 bases, 8 bases remained unmatched. Germline CDR1 reads SNHLY; CDR2 reads FYNNEI.

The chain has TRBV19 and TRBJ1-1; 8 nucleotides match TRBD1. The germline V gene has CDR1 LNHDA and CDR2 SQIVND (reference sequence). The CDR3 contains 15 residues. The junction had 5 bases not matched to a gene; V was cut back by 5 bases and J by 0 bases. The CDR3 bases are TGTGCCAGTAGTCTCAACAGGGGGATGAACACTGAAGCTTTCTTT. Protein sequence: CASSLNRGMNTEAFF.

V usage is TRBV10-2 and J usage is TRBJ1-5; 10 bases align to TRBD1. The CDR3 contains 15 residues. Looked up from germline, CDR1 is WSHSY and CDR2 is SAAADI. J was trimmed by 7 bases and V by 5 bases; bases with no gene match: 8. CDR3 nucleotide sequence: TGCGCCAGCAGTTGGGACAGGGGCGCTGGGCAGCCCCAGCATTTT. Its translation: CASSWDRGAGQPQHF.

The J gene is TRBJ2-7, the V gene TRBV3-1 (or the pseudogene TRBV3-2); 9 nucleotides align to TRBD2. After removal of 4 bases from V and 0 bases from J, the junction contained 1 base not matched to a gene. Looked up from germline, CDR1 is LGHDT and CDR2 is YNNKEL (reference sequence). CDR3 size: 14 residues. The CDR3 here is CASSPSGASYEQYF. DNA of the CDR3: TGTGCCAGCAGCCCTAGCGGGGCCTCCTACGAGCAGTACTTC.

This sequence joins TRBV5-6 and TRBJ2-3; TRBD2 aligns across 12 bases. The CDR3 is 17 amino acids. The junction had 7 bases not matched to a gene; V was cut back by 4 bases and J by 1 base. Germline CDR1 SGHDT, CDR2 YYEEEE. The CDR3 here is CASSTSGGLWGTDTQYF. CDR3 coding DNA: TGTGCCAGCAGCACTAGCGGGGGGCTATGGGGCACAGATACGCAGTATTTT.

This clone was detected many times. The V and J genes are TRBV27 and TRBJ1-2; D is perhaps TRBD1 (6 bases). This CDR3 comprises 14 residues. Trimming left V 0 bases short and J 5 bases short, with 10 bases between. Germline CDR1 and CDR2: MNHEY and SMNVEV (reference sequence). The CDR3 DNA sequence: TGTGCCAGCAGTTTATCGGGGGGGCAGTATGGCTACACCTTC. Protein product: CASSLSGGQYGYTF.

The CDR3 DNA sequence: TGTGCCAGCAGTGAAGGGGGCCCCCTCGGGGAGACCCAGTACTTC. This codes for CASSEGGPLGETQYF. The rearrangement links TRBV6-1 to TRBJ2-5; a possible D gene is TRBD1 (5 bases). This CDR3 spans 15 amino acids. The germline V gene has CDR1 MNHNS and CDR2 SASEGT. V was pared by 1 base and J by 5 bases, with 14 bases between.

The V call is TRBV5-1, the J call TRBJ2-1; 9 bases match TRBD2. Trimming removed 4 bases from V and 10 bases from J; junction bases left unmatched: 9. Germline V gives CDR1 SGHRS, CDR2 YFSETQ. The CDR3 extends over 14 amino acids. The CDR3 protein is CASSRGSGSWEQFF. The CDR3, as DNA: TGCGCCAGCAGCCGTGGTAGCGGGAGCTGGGAGCAGTTCTTC.

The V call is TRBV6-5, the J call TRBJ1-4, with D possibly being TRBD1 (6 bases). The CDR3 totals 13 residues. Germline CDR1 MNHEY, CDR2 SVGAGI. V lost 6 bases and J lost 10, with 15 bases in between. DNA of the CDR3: TGTGCCAGCAGGGACAGAAACCTTGCAAAACTGTTTTTT. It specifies CASRDRNLAKLFF.

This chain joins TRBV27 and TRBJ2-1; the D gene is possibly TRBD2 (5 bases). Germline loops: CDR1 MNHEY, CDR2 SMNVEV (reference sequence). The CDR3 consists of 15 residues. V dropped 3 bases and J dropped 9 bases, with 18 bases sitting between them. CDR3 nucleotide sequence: TGTGCCAGCAGTTTGAGGGTGGCCTGGCCCGGTGAGCAGTTCTTC. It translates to CASSLRVAWPGEQFF.

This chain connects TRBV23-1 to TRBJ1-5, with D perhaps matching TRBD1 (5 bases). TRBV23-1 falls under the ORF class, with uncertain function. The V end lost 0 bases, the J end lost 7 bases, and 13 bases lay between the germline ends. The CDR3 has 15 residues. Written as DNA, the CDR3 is TGCGCCAGCAGTCAATCTCCTTTCTACAGGCAGCCCCAGCATTTT. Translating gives CASSQSPFYRQPQHF.

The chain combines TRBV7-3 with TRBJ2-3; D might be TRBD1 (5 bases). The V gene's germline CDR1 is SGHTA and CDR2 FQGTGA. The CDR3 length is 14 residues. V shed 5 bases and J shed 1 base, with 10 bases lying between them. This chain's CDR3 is CASSLGQRTDTQYF. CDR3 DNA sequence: TGTGCCAGCAGCCTAGGACAACGCACAGATACGCAGTATTTT.

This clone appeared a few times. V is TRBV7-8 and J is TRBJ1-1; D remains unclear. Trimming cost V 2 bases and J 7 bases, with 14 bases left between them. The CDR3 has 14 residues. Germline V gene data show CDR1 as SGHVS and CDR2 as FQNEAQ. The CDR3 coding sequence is TGTGCCAGCAGCTTATATTCTGGCGAGGGTGAAGCTTTCTTT. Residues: CASSLYSGEGEAFF.

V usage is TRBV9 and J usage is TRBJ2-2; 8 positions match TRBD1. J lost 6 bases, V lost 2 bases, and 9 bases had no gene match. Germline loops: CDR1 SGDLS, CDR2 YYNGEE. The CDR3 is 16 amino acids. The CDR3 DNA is TGTGCCAGCAGCGTGGGGACAGGAGTCGGTTCCGGGGAGCTGTTTTTT. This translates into CASSVGTGVGSGELFF.

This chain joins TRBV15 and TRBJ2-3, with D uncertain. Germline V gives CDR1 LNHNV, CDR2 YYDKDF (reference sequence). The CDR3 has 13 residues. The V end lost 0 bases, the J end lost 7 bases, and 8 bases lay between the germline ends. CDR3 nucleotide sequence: TGTGCCACCAGCAGAGACCGGGTAAATACGCAGTATTTT. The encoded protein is CATSRDRVNTQYF. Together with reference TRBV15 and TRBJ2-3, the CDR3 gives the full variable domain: DAMVIQNPRYQVTQFGKPVTLSCSQTLNHNVMYWYQQKSSQAPKLLFHYYDKDFNNEADTPDNFQSRRPNTSFCFLDIRSPGLGDTAMYLCATSRDRVNTQYFGPGTRLTVL.

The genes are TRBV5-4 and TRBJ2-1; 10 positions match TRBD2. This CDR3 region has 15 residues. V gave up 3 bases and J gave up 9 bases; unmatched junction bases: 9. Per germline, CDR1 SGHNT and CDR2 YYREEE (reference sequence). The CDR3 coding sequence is TGTGCCAGCAGCTCGAATAGCGGGAGGTTTGTTGAGCAGTTCTTC. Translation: CASSSNSGRFVEQFF.

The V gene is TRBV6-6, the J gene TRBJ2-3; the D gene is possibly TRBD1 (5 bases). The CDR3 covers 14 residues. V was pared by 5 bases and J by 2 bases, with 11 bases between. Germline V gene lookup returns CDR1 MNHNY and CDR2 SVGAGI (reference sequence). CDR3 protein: CASSPPGATDTQYF. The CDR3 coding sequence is TGTGCCAGCAGTCCTCCTGGGGCCACAGATACGCAGTATTTT.

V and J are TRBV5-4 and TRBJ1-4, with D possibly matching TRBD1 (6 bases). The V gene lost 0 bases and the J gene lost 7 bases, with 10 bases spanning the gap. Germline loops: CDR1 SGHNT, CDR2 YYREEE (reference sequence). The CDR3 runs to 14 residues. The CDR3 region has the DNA TGTGCCAGCAGCTTGGTGGGGGCGGCTGAAAAACTGTTTTTT. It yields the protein CASSLVGAAEKLFF.

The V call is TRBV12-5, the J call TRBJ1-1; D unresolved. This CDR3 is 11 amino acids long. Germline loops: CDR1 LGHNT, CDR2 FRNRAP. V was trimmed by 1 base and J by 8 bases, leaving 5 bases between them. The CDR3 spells CASGLGGEAFF. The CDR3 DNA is TGTGCTAGTGGTTTGGGAGGGGAAGCTTTCTTT.

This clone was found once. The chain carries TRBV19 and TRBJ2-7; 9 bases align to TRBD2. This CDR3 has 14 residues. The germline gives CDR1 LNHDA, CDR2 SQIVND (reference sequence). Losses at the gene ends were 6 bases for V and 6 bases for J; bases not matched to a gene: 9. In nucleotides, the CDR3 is TGTGCCAGTAGACCGACTAGCGGCGCCCTCGAGCAGTACTTC. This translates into CASRPTSGALEQYF.

CDR3 nucleotide sequence: TGCGCCAGCAGCTTAGCGGGGGACGTCAATGAGCAGTTCTTC. Protein product: CASSLAGDVNEQFF. This chain uses TRBV5-1 with TRBJ2-1; 8 bases fit TRBD2. CDR1 is SGHRS, CDR2 YFSETQ, per germline. V dropped 2 bases and J dropped 6; count of bases not matched to a gene: 4. The CDR3 consists of 14 residues.

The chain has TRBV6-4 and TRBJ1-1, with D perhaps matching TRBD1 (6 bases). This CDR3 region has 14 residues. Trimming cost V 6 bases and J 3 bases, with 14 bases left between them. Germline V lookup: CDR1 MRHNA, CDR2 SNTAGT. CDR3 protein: CASRFNPGDTEAFF. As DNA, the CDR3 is TGTGCCAGCAGATTCAACCCAGGGGACACTGAAGCTTTCTTT.

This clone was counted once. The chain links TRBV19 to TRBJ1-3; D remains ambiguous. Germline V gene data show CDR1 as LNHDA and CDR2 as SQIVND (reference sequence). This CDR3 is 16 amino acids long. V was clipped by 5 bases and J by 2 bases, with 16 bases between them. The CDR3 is CASSGGEHPAGNTIYF. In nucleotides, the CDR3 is TGTGCCAGTAGTGGCGGCGAACACCCCGCTGGAAACACCATATATTTT.

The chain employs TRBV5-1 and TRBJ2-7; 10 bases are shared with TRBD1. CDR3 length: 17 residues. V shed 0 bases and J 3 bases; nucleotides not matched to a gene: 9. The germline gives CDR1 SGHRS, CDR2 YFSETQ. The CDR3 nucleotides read TGCGCCAGCAGCTTGGTCGCGGCATGGGACAGGGGCTACGAGCAGTACTTC. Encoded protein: CASSLVAAWDRGYEQYF.

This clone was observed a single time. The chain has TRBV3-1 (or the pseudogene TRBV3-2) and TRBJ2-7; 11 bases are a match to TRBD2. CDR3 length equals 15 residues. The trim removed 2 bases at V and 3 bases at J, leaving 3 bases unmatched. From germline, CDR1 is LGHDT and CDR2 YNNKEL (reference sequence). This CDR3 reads CASSQSLAGGYEQYF. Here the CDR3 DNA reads TGTGCCAGCAGCCAAAGTCTAGCGGGAGGCTACGAGCAGTACTTC.

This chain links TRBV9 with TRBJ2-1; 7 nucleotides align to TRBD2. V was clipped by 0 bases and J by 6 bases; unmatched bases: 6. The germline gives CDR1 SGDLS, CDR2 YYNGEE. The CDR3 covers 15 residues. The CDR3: CASSVGWEGSNEQFF. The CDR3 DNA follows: TGTGCCAGCAGCGTAGGGTGGGAGGGCTCCAATGAGCAGTTCTTC.

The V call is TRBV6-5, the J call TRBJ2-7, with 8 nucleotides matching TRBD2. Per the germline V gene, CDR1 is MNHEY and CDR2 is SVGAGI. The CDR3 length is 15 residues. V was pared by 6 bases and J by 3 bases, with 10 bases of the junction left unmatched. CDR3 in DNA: TGTGCCAGCAGCCGCGGGGTAGCGGGGTTCTACGAGCAGTACTTC. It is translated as CASSRGVAGFYEQYF.